Sequencing of this T cell receptor beta chain was carried out in a study of early T cells in non-severe SARS-CoV-2 infection. This clonotype came up many times. Its antigen is not known. Researchers attached unique molecular identifiers to individual cDNA molecules. Via MiXCR, TCRdb re-called the 5' RACE reads, giving one row per CDR3 protein. The sample holds around 57,000 distinct CDR3 sequences; around 6.5% are singletons and the top ten take approximately 3.6%. Study-level results: VDJdb matching, biased toward anti-spike CD8 responses, missed private and CD4 specificities.

The CDR3 is 15 amino acids. The ends lost 1 base at V and 2 bases at J; junction bases unmatched: 4. Germline lookup yields CDR1 KGHDR and CDR2 SFDVKD. The sequence was obtained from an adult who was a healthcare worker with PCR-confirmed SARS-CoV-2 infection or an uninfected control (not recorded which). The rearrangement links TRBV24-1 to TRBJ2-7; 7 bases are shared with TRBD1. Here the sequenced sample was whole blood, taken at baseline. The CDR3 DNA reads TGTGCCACCAGTGATTTCGGACAGGTCCCCTACGAGCAGTACTTC. Amino acid sequence: CATSDFGQVPYEQYF.